This entry concerns a single T cell receptor (beta chain). The germline gives CDR1 SGHDN, CDR2 FVKESK. Trimming shortened V by 1 base and J by 7 bases, and 5 bases separated the two germline ends. This CDR3 has 12 amino acids. This entry comes from a study of blood T cell repertoires in COVID-19. Study summary: Researchers got acute and convalescent COVID-19 samples from the United States, Italy and Spain. T cells, B-cell-depleted T cells, or PBMCs supplied cDNA or gDNA.

Source study methods: Estimates of nucleated cell counts were drawn from the amplification of reference gene primers. Profiled with immunoSEQ multiplex PCR; TCRdb holds only in-frame clones, not every one. V and J calls and clone size come straight from that table; D and trimming were deduced from the DNA. The repertoire holds about 120,000 clones, with under 85% as singletons. This receptor was identified in a man aged 60 to 75 with acute or convalescent COVID-19. The V gene is TRBV14, the J gene TRBJ1-5; D is uncertain. Material: peripheral blood. The CDR3 loop is CASSQGSQPQHF. The DNA for the CDR3 is TGTGCCAGCAGCCAAGGGAGCCAGCCCCAGCATTTT.